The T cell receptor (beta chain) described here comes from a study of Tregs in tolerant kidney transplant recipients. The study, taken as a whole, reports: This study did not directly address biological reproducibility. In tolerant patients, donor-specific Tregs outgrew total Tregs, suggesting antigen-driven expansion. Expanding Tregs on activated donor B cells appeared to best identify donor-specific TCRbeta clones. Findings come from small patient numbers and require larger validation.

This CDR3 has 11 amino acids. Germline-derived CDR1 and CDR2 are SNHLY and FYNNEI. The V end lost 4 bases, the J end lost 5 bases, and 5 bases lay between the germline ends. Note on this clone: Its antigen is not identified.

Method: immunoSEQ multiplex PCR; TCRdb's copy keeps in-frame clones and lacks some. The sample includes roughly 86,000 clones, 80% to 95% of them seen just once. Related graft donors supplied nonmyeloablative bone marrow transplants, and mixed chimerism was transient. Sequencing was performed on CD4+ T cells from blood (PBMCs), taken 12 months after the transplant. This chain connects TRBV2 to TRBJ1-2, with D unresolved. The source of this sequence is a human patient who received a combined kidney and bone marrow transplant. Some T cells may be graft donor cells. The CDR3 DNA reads TGTGCCAGCAGTGCCGAGTATGGCTACACCTTC. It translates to CASSAEYGYTF.